The table lists the clone carrying this TCR beta chain with a count of one. The antigen remains undetermined. The data belong to a study of cytomegalovirus exposure and HLA in healthy donors. Study outcomes and limitations: Later on, an analysis showed TCR association rates differing by HLA locus, with DRB1 the most and HLA-C the fewest. Per a later analysis, under 20,000 TCR beta sequences showed association with HLA alleles at 0.05 false discovery rate. The study reported that TCR beta sequences accurately predicted HLA-A and HLA-B alleles in most subjects.

PCR was performed using 60 Vbeta and 13 Jbeta primers. Generated by immunoSEQ multiplex PCR, the TCRdb table keeps only in-frame clones and is missing some. This table holds under 150,000 clones, about 82% found once. Healthy bone marrow donors formed the donor group. Material: PBMCs. This sequence was found in a man aged 25 to 40 in good health and CMV-seronegative.

CDR3 sequence: CASSFNNYGYTF. The CDR3 DNA reads as TGTGCCAGCAGTTTTAATAACTATGGCTACACCTTC. The rearrangement links TRBV28 to TRBJ1-2, with D hard to call. This CDR3 spans 12 amino acids. The V end was cut by 3 bases, the J end by 1 base, with 3 bases between. CDR1 is MDHEN and CDR2 is SYDVKM in the germline V gene.